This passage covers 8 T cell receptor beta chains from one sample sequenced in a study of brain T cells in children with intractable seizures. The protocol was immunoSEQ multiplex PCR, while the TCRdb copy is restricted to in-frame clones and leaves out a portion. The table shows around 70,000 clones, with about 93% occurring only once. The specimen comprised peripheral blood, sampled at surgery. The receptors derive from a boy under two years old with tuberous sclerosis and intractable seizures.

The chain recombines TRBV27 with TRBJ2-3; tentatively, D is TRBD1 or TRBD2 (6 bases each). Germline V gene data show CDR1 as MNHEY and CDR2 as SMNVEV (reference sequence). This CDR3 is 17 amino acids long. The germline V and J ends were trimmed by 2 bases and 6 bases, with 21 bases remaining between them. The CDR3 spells CASSLIGQNTRGDTQYF. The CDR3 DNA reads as TGTGCCAGCAGTTTAATCGGACAGAACACTCGGGGGGATACGCAGTATTTT.

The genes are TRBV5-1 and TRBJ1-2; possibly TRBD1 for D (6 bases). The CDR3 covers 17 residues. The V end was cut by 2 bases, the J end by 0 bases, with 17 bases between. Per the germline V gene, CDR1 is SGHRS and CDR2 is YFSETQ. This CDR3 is CASSFRDKGLTNYGYTF. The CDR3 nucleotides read TGCGCCAGCAGCTTCCGGGACAAGGGCCTTACTAACTATGGCTACACCTTC. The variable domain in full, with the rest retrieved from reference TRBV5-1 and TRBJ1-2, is KAGVTQTPRYLIKTRGQQVTLSCSPISGHRSVSWYQQTPGQGLQFLFEYFSETQRNKGNFPGRFSGRQFSNSRSEMNVSTLELGDSALYLCASSFRDKGLTNYGYTFGSGTRLTVV.

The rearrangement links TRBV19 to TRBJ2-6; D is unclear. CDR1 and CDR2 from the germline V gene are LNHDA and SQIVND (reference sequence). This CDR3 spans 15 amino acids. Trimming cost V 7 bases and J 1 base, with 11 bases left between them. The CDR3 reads CASTIGISGANVLTF. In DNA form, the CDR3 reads TGTGCCAGTACCATAGGGATATCTGGGGCCAACGTCCTGACTTTC. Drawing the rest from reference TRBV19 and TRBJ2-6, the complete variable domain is DGGITQSPKYLFRKEGQNVTLSCEQNLNHDAMYWYRQDPGQGLRLIYYSQIVNDFQKGDIAEGYSVSREKKESFPLTVTSAQKNPTAFYLCASTIGISGANVLTFGAGSRLTVL.

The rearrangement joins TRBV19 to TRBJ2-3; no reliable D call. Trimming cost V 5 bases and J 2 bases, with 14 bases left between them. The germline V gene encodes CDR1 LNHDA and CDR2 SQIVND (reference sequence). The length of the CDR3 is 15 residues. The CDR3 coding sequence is TGTGCCAGTAGTGTGGTACGTGGGTCCACAGATACGCAGTATTTT. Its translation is CASSVVRGSTDTQYF.

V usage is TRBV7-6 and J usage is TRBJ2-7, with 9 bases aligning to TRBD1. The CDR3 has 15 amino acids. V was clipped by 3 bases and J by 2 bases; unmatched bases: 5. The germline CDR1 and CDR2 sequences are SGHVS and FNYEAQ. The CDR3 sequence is CASSFTGGEPYEQYF. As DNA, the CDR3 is TGTGCCAGCAGCTTTACAGGGGGCGAGCCCTACGAGCAGTACTTC.

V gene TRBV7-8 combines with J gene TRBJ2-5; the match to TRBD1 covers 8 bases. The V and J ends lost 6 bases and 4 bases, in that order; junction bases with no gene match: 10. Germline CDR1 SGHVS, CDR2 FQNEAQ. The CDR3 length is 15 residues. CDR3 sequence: CASRPRGQVRETQYF. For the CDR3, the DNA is TGTGCCAGCAGACCCCGGGGACAGGTTAGAGAGACCCAGTACTTC.

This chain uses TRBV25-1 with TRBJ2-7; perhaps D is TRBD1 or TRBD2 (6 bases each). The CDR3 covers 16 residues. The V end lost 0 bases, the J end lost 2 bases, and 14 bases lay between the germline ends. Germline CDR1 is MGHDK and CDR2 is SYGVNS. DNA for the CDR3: TGTGCCAGCAGTGAATATGCCCGGGGGCCTCCCTACGAGCAGTACTTC. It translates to CASSEYARGPPYEQYF.

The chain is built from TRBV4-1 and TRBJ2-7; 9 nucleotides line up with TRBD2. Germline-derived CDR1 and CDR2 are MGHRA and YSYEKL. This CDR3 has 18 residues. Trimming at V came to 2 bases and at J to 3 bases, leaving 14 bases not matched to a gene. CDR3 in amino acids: CASSQHVYIEAGGYEQYF. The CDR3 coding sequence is TGCGCCAGCAGCCAACATGTGTATATAGAAGCGGGAGGCTACGAGCAGTACTTC.